A single sample is the source of the 23 T cell receptor beta chains below, sequenced in a study of blood T cell repertoires in COVID-19 (dated by TCRdb to about 2020). Libraries were built with the immunoSEQ multiplex PCR assay. The table was pulled from immuneACCESS by TCRdb, which kept in-frame rearrangements only. Such tables lose some clones; where checked, under half of the loss comes from unresolved V genes, and the rest has no known cause. In all, the sample holds about 150,000 clones, and roughly nine tenths of those were seen once. The ten largest clones capture 3.5% to 4.5% of the sample. Sequencing was carried out using peripheral blood. All receptors come from a woman aged 55-70 years with active or convalescent COVID-19.

V usage is TRBV7-3 and J usage is TRBJ2-1; 9 nucleotides agree with TRBD2. V lost 2 bases to trimming and J lost 0 bases; unmatched junction nucleotides: 5. The CDR3 sequence is 17 residues long. CDR1 is SGHTA, CDR2 FQGTGA, per germline. The CDR3 region has the DNA TGTGCCAGCAGCTTACGTAGCGGGGGAAGCTCCTACAATGAGCAGTTCTTC. Protein: CASSLRSGGSSYNEQFF.

The chain uses TRBV18 and TRBJ1-2; D may be TRBD1 (6 bases). Trimming pared 5 bases from V and 8 bases from J, leaving 12 bases between. Germline-derived CDR1 and CDR2 are KGHSH and LQKENI. The CDR3 runs to 12 residues. CDR3 nucleotide sequence: TGTGCCAGCTCAACAGGGATAGAGGGCTACACCTTC. This gives the protein CASSTGIEGYTF.

V usage is TRBV30 and J usage is TRBJ2-2; possible D gene TRBD2, 7 bases. Trimming took off 5 bases at V and 6 bases at J, with 19 bases between the two ends. CDR3 length: 15 residues. In germline, CDR1 is GTSNPN, CDR2 SVGIG (reference sequence). CDR3 residues: CAWPMGGGRSGELFF. CDR3 coding DNA: TGTGCCTGGCCCATGGGGGGGGGCCGGTCCGGGGAGCTGTTTTTT. Full variable domain (remainder filled in from reference TRBV30 and TRBJ2-2): SQTIHQWPATLVQPVGSPLSLECTVEGTSNPNLYWYRQAAGRGLQLLFYSVGIGQISSEVPQNLSASRPQDRQFILSSKKLLLSDSGFYLCAWPMGGGRSGELFFGEGSRLTVL.

This clone was counted only a few times. This chain connects TRBV19 to TRBJ1-1, with D perhaps matching TRBD1 (6 bases). The germline gives CDR1 LNHDA, CDR2 SQIVND (reference sequence). Deletions cut 9 bases from V and 5 bases from J, with 13 bases between. The CDR3 sequence is 12 residues long. DNA for the CDR3: TGTGCCAGCGCACAGGGCTGGACTGAAGCTTTCTTT. Residues: CASAQGWTEAFF.

The chain recombines TRBV3-1 (or the pseudogene TRBV3-2) with TRBJ2-7, with D perhaps matching TRBD1 (6 bases). The V gene's germline CDR1 is LGHDT and CDR2 YNNKEL (reference sequence). V dropped 1 base and J dropped 11 bases, with 15 bases sitting between them. The CDR3 runs 13 residues. The CDR3 here is CASSQVGGQREYF. The DNA of the CDR3 is TGTGCCAGCAGCCAAGTTGGGGGCCAGAGGGAGTACTTC.

The V call is TRBV7-2, the J call TRBJ2-3; D not resolved. Between the trimmed V and J ends, which lost 2 bases and 2 bases, there was a span of 5 bases. Germline CDR1 reads SGHTA; CDR2 reads FQGNSA. This CDR3 is built from 13 residues. The CDR3 protein is CASSLMATDTQYF. The CDR3 DNA reads TGTGCCAGCAGCTTAATGGCCACAGATACGCAGTATTTT.

This chain connects TRBV24-1 to TRBJ2-1, with TRBD1 matching 7 bases. V lost 6 bases to trimming and J lost 4 bases; unmatched junction nucleotides: 11. CDR3 size: 16 residues. The V gene's germline CDR1 is KGHDR and CDR2 SFDVKD. CDR3 nucleotide sequence: TGTGCCACCAGTAGATCCGGGACAGAGCCTTACAATGAGCAGTTCTTC. This codes for CATSRSGTEPYNEQFF.

J is TRBJ2-3 and V is TRBV7-8, with TRBD2 identical over 8 bases. V shed 3 bases and J 3 bases; nucleotides not matched to a gene: 8. This CDR3 spans 16 amino acids. The germline V gene encodes CDR1 SGHVS and CDR2 FQNEAQ. The CDR3 nucleotides read TGTGCCAGCAGCTTCGTCGGGGGGGGGCGGACAGATACGCAGTATTTT. Translation: CASSFVGGGRTDTQYF.

This chain joins TRBV6-1 and TRBJ2-7; maybe TRBD2 (6 bases). Germline CDR1 MNHNS, CDR2 SASEGT. V shed 2 bases and J shed 8 bases, with 16 bases lying between them. The length of the CDR3 is 14 residues. The CDR3 sequence is CASSESPLGGKQYF. As DNA, the CDR3 is TGTGCCAGCAGTGAATCTCCTCTAGGCGGGAAGCAGTACTTC.

The CDR3 coding sequence is TGTGCCAGCAGCCAAGAGGGAGGAGCCTACGAGCAGTACTTC. It encodes CASSQEGGAYEQYF. The chain uses TRBV14 and TRBJ2-7; possible D gene TRBD2, 6 bases. The V gene lost 0 bases and the J gene lost 2 bases, with 8 bases spanning the gap. The CDR3 is 14 residues long. Germline CDR1 SGHDN, CDR2 FVKESK. The entire variable domain, with the rest obtained from reference TRBV14 and TRBJ2-7, is as follows: EAGVTQFPSHSVIEKGQTVTLRCDPISGHDNLYWYRRVMGKEIKFLLHFVKESKQDESGMPNNRFLAERTGGTYSTLKVQPAELEDSGVYFCASSQEGGAYEQYFGPGTRLTVT.

The V gene is TRBV10-3, the J gene TRBJ2-1; 11 positions agree with TRBD2. This CDR3 is built from 18 residues. J gave up 0 bases and V 4 bases, and 8 bases lay outside the gene matches. Germline V lookup: CDR1 ENHRY, CDR2 SYGVKD. CDR3: CAISGSGLAGPSYNEQFF. CDR3 sequence (DNA): TGTGCCATCAGTGGGTCCGGACTAGCGGGTCCCTCCTACAATGAGCAGTTCTTC.

A few counts support this clone. The chain employs TRBV4-1 and TRBJ2-6; no clear D gene. Germline V gives CDR1 MGHRA, CDR2 YSYEKL. The CDR3 has 18 amino acids. Trimming pared 2 bases from V and 2 bases from J, leaving 16 bases between. CDR3 region: CASSQPLKTPTGANVLTF. The CDR3 coding sequence is TGCGCCAGCAGCCAACCTCTAAAAACCCCCACTGGGGCCAACGTCCTGACTTTC.

For this clone: Its ends do not fully match the called genes, so a read error is possible. This chain connects TRBV10-3 to TRBJ2-3, with 15 bases lining up with TRBD2. The CDR3 totals 16 residues. Germline-derived CDR1 and CDR2 are ENHRY and SYGVKD. This CDR3 is CAISESWGTSGGTVDF. In DNA form, the CDR3 reads TGTGCCATCAGTGAGAGTTGGGGGACTAGCGGGGGGACGGTGGATTTT.

Written as DNA, the CDR3 is TGTGCCAGCAGCCTCTGGACAGGGGGCGATGAGCAGTTCTTC. Translation gives CASSLWTGGDEQFF. V usage is TRBV11-1 and J usage is TRBJ2-1, with 11 bases aligning to TRBD1. The CDR3 extends over 14 amino acids. V lost 5 bases to trimming and J lost 8 bases; unmatched junction nucleotides: 5. CDR1 SGHAT and CDR2 FQDESV come from the germline V gene (reference sequence).

The chain couples TRBV5-8 to TRBJ2-3, with TRBD2 matching 10 bases. CDR3 length: 17 residues. Unmatched junction bases numbered 9, after V lost 2 bases and J lost 3 bases. Germline V gives CDR1 SGHTS, CDR2 YDEGEE. The CDR3 sequence: CASSFQIAGGDTDTQYF. DNA of the CDR3: TGTGCCAGCAGCTTCCAGATAGCGGGGGGCGATACAGATACGCAGTATTTT.

V gene TRBV30 combines with J gene TRBJ1-2; the D gene is possibly TRBD1 (6 bases). This CDR3 spans 16 amino acids. CDR1 is GTSNPN and CDR2 is SVGIG in the germline V gene (reference sequence). V lost 0 bases and J lost 2, with 16 bases in between. In nucleotides, the CDR3 is TGTGCCTGGAGTGTAAGATTGGGACAAAAAAACTATGGCTACACCTTC. It yields the protein CAWSVRLGQKNYGYTF.

The chain uses TRBV4-1 and TRBJ1-4; D may be TRBD1 (6 bases). V dropped 1 base and J dropped 3 bases, with 12 bases sitting between them. Germline CDR1 and CDR2: MGHRA and YSYEKL. The CDR3 contains 16 residues. The CDR3 DNA follows: TGCGCCAGCAGCCAAGTGGGGGCATTCTCTAATGAAAAACTGTTTTTT. Its protein is CASSQVGAFSNEKLFF.

This chain uses TRBV6-5 with TRBJ2-3; D possibly corresponds to TRBD1 (6 bases). Germline V lookup: CDR1 MNHEY, CDR2 SVGAGI. Trimming cost V 8 bases and J 3 bases, with 15 bases left between them. This CDR3 has 14 amino acids. The CDR3 here is CASQGTPQTDTQYF. The DNA for the CDR3 is TGTGCCAGCCAGGGGACCCCCCAAACAGATACGCAGTATTTT.

V is TRBV11-3 and J is TRBJ2-7, with 8 bases identical to TRBD1. The germline CDR1 and CDR2 sequences are SGHNT and YENEEA. The CDR3 has 17 amino acids. Trimming took 1 base from V and 1 from J; bases not matched to a gene: 9. CDR3: CASSLALRGLVSYEQYF. The CDR3 nucleotides are TGTGCCAGCAGCTTAGCACTCAGGGGGCTAGTATCCTACGAGCAGTACTTC. The full variable domain, completed using reference TRBV11-3 and TRBJ2-7, is EAGVVQSPRYKIIEKKQPVAFWCNPISGHNTLYWYLQNLGQGPELLIRYENEEAVDDSQLPKDRFSAERLKGVDSTLKIQPAELGDSAVYLCASSLALRGLVSYEQYFGPGTRLTVT.

The chain combines TRBV5-6 with TRBJ2-5, with D possibly being TRBD1 (7 bases). The CDR3 runs 16 residues. Germline V gene sequence: CDR1 SGHDT, CDR2 YYEEEE. Trimming removed 2 bases at V and 4 bases at J, with 18 bases between. DNA of the CDR3: TGTGCCAGCAGCTTCTGGTCAGGGGGGCGCGGAGAGACCCAGTACTTC. Amino acid sequence: CASSFWSGGRGETQYF.

The chain recombines TRBV9 with TRBJ2-7; a possible D gene is TRBD1 (5 bases). V was trimmed by 2 bases and J by 5 bases, leaving 14 bases between them. The CDR3 has 14 residues. CDR1 and CDR2 from the germline V gene are SGDLS and YYNGEE. This CDR3 is CASSVAVQGNEQYF. In DNA, the CDR3 is TGTGCCAGCAGCGTTGCCGTGCAGGGAAACGAGCAGTACTTC.

The J gene is TRBJ1-1, the V gene TRBV11-2; 7 nucleotides match TRBD1. Looked up from germline, CDR1 is SGHAT and CDR2 is FQNNGV. The CDR3 loop spans 14 amino acids. V was pared by 5 bases and J by 1 base, with 4 bases of the junction left unmatched. CDR3 DNA sequence: TGTGCCAGCAGCCAGGGGACAGCGAACACTGAAGCTTTCTTT. Translation gives CASSQGTANTEAFF.

The chain uses TRBV12-3 or TRBV12-4 and TRBJ1-1; D is possibly TRBD1 (5 bases). CDR3 length equals 12 residues. The V end lost 6 bases, the J end lost 5 bases, and 10 bases lay between the germline ends. CDR3 sequence (DNA): TGTGCCAGCAGGTCACAGGTGACTGAAGCTTTCTTT. Its translation: CASRSQVTEAFF.